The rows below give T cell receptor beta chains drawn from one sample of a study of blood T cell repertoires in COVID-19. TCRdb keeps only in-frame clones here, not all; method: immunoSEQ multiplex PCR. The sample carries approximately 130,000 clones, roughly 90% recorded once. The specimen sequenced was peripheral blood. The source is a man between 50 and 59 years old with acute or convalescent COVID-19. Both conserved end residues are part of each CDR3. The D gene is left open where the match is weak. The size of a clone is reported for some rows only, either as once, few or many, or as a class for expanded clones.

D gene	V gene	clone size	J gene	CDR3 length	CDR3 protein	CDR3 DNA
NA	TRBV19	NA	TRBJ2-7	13	CASSPGGSYEQYF	TGTGCCAGTAGTCCCGGGGGCTCCTACGAGCAGTACTTC
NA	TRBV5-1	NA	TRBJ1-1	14	CASSLGQGTTEAFF	TGCGCCAGCAGCTTGGGGCAGGGGACCACTGAAGCTTTCTTT
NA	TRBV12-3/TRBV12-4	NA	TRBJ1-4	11	CASSFSEKLFF	TGTGCCAGCAGTTTCAGTGAAAAACTGTTTTTT
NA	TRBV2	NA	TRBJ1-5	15	CASSAGRTVNQPQHF	TGTGCCAGCAGTGCTGGTAGGACTGTGAATCAGCCCCAGCATTTT
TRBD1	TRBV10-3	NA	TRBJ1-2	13	CAIGQGADYGYTF	TGTGCCATCGGACAGGGGGCGGACTATGGCTACACCTTC
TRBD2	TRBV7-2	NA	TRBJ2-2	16	CASSGGLAGGPGELFF	TGTGCCAGCAGCGGGGGACTAGCGGGAGGGCCCGGGGAGCTGTTTTTT
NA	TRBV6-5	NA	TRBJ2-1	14	CASKKSSSYNEQFF	TGTGCCAGCAAAAAGAGTAGCTCCTACAATGAGCAGTTCTTC
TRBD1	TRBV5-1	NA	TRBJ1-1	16	CASSLARGRGLYEAFF	TGCGCCAGCAGCTTGGCTCGGGGCAGGGGGCTATATGAAGCTTTCTTT
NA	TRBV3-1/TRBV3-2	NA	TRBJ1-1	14	CASSQSSAASEAFF	TGTGCCAGCAGCCAAAGCTCTGCGGCCTCTGAAGCTTTCTTT
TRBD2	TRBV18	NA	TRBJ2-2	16	CASSPPQRGNTGELFF	TGTGCCAGCTCACCACCCCAGCGGGGTAACACCGGGGAGCTGTTTTTT
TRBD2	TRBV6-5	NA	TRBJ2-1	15	CASSYGTRFYNEQFF	TGTGCCAGCAGTTACGGGACTAGATTCTACAATGAGCAGTTCTTC
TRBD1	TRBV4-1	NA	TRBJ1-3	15	CASSQDIGGPDTIYF	TGCGCCAGCAGCCAAGATATAGGGGGCCCGGACACCATATATTTT
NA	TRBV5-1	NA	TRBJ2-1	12	CASSLEAAGQFF	TGCGCCAGCAGCTTGGAGGCGGCGGGGCAGTTCTTC
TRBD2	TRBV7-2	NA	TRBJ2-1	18	CASSLQRATGTRSNEQFF	TGTGCCAGCAGCTTACAGAGGGCGACCGGGACTAGGAGTAATGAGCAGTTCTTC
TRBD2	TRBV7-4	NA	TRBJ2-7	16	CASTLDCRDYCYEQYF	TGTGCCAGCACCCTCGATTGCCGGGACTACTGCTACGAGCAGTACTTC
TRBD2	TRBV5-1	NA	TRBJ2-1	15	CASSSGLAGFNEQFF	TGCGCCAGCAGCTCCGGACTAGCGGGTTTTAATGAGCAGTTCTTC
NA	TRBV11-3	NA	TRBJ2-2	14	CASSRRIGAGELFF	TGTGCCAGCAGCCGCCGGATAGGGGCCGGGGAGCTGTTTTTT
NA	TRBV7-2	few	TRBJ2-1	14	CASRPGLAYNEQFF	TGTGCCAGCAGACCGGGACTTGCCTACAATGAGCAGTTCTTC
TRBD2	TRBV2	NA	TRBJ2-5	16	CASADQLAGAGETQYF	TGTGCCAGCGCAGACCAACTAGCGGGGGCAGGGGAGACCCAGTACTTC
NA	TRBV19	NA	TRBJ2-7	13	CASRDTGSYEQYF	TGTGCCAGTAGGGATACAGGGTCCTACGAGCAGTACTTC
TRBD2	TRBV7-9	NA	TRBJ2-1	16	CASSSTLAGGSNEQFF	TGTGCCAGCAGCTCGACACTAGCGGGAGGCTCCAATGAGCAGTTCTTC
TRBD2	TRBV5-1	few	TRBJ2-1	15	CASSQSGSSYNEQFF	TGCGCCAGCAGCCAAAGCGGGAGCTCCTACAATGAGCAGTTCTTC
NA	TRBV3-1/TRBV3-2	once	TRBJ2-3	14	CASSLDRDTDTQYF	TGTGCCAGCAGCCTGGACAGAGACACAGATACGCAGTATTTT
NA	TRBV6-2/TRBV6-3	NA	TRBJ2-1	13	CASSDRSYNEQFF	TGTGCCAGCAGCGACAGGTCCTACAATGAGCAGTTCTTC
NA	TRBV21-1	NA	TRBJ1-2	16	CASSLPRGQGAQGYTF	TGTGCCAGCAGCCTCCCTAGGGGACAGGGGGCTCAAGGCTACACCTTC
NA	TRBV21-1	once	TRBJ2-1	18	CASSKVGHGRLANNEQFF	TGTGCCAGCAGCAAAGTCGGGCATGGGAGACTAGCGAACAATGAGCAGTTCTTC